The clone carrying this T cell receptor (beta chain) was observed a single time. Using immunoSEQ multiplex PCR, the repertoire was profiled, and TCRdb retains in-frame clones only, with some absent. The table shows some 66,000 clones, with more than 65% occurring only once. The sample is drawn from a study of OX40 agonist ivuxolimab in advanced cancers. CDR1 is SGHRS and CDR2 is YFSETQ in the germline V gene. The length of the CDR3 is 15 residues. Deletions cut 6 bases from V and 1 base from J, with 16 bases between. The J gene is TRBJ1-1, the V gene TRBV5-1; D is perhaps TRBD1 (6 bases). The sequences come from CD4+ or CD8+ T cells sorted from blood, collected in a trial of the OX40 agonist ivuxolimab. The clonotype was recovered from an adult with an advanced solid tumor such as melanoma, head and neck, liver or kidney cancer. The DNA for the CDR3 is TGCGCCAGCACCCATCAAATACAGGGGAACACTGAAGCTTTCTTT. Translating it yields CASTHQIQGNTEAFF.